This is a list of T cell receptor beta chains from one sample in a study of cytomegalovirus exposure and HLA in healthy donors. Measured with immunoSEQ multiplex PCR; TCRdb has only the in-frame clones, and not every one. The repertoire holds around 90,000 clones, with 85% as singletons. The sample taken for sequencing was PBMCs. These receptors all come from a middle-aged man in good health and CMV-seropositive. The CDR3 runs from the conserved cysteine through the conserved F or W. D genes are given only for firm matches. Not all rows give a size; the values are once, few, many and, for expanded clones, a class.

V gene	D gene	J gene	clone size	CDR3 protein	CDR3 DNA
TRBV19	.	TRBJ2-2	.	CASSIVGRENTGELFF	TGTGCCAGTAGTATAGTTGGCAGGGAGAACACCGGGGAGCTGTTTTTT
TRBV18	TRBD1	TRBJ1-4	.	CASSWTGKEKLFF	TGTGCCAGCTCATGGACAGGAAAGGAAAAACTGTTTTTT
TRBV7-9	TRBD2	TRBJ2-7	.	CASSPGGRISYEQYF	TGTGCCAGCAGCCCGGGGGGACGAATCTCCTACGAGCAGTACTTC
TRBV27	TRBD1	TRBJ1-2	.	CASSRDRLNYGYTF	TGTGCCAGCAGCCGGGACAGACTAAACTATGGCTACACCTTC
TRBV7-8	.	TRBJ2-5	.	CASSLGRGLQETQYF	TGTGCCAGCAGCTTAGGGAGGGGACTCCAAGAGACCCAGTACTTC
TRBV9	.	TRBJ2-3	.	CASRDFTDTQYF	TGTGCCAGCAGGGACTTCACAGATACGCAGTATTTT
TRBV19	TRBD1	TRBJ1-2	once	CASSGTGGPNYGYTF	TGTGCCAGTAGTGGTACAGGGGGCCCGAACTATGGCTACACCTTC
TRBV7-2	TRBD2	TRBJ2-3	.	CASSGDSGKTVFTDTQYF	TGTGCCAGCAGCGGGGATAGCGGGAAGACGGTCTTCACAGATACGCAGTATTTT
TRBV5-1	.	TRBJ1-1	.	CASSLLEKNTEAFF	TGCGCCAGCAGCTTGCTGGAGAAGAACACTGAAGCTTTCTTT
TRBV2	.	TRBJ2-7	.	CASSGGYEQYF	TGTGCCAGCAGTGGAGGGTACGAGCAGTACTTC
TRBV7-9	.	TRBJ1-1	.	CASSRGGNTEAFF	TGTGCCAGCAGTCGAGGTGGAAACACTGAAGCTTTCTTT
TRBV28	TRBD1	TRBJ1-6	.	CASSLEGANYNSPLHF	TGTGCCAGCAGTCTTGAGGGGGCAAACTATAATTCACCCCTCCACTTT
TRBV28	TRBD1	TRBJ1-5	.	CASRPGQGGQPQHF	TGTGCCAGCAGACCGGGACAGGGAGGCCAGCCCCAGCATTTT
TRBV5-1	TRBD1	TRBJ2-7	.	CASSRGSSYEQYF	TGCGCCAGCTCCAGGGGGAGCTCCTACGAGCAGTACTTC
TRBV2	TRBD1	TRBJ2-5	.	CASSDRDVETQYF	TGTGCCAGCAGCGACAGGGATGTAGAGACCCAGTACTTC
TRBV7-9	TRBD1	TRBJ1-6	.	CASSEQGFYSPLHF	TGTGCCAGCAGCGAACAGGGGTTCTATTCACCCCTCCACTTT
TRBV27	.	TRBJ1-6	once	CASSSVGGSPLHF	TGTGCCAGCAGTTCCGTGGGAGGGTCACCCCTCCACTTT
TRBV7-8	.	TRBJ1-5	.	CASSLAAGNQPQHF	TGTGCCAGCAGCTTAGCGGCAGGGAATCAGCCCCAGCATTTT
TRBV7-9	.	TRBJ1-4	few	CASSHTDRNNEKLFF	TGTGCCAGCAGCCATACTGACAGGAATAATGAAAAACTGTTTTTT
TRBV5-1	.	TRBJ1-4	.	CASSPAGFTNEKLFF	TGCGCCAGCAGTCCGGCCGGGTTCACTAATGAAAAACTGTTTTTT
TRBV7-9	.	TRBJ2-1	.	CASSPTRRQFF	TGTGCCAGCAGCCCGACACGTCGGCAGTTCTTC
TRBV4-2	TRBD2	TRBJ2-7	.	CASSRTSGKIYEQYF	TGTGCCAGCAGCCGGACTAGCGGGAAGATCTACGAGCAGTACTTC
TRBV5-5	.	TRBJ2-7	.	CASSLAPGGYEQYF	TGTGCCAGCAGCTTGGCCCCAGGGGGGTACGAGCAGTACTTC
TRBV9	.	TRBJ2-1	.	CASSVGSGAGEQFF	TGTGCCAGCAGCGTAGGTAGCGGAGCGGGTGAGCAGTTCTTC
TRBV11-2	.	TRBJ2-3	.	CASSSGTSTDTQYF	TGTGCCAGCAGCTCCGGGACTAGCACAGATACGCAGTATTTT
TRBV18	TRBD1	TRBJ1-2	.	CASSPARAGGGYTF	TGTGCCAGCTCACCAGCGCGGGCAGGGGGTGGCTACACCTTC
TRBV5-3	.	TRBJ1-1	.	CARSLAAGSTEAFF	TGTGCCAGAAGCTTGGCCGCGGGGAGCACTGAAGCTTTCTTT
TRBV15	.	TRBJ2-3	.	CATSRAAGKFDTQYF	TGTGCCACCAGCAGAGCTGCCGGGAAGTTCGATACGCAGTATTTT
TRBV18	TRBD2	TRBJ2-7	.	CASSPGLAGIRYEQYF	TGTGCCAGCTCACCCGGACTAGCGGGAATAAGGTACGAGCAGTACTTC
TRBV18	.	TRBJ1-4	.	CASSPRAGHLEKLFF	TGTGCCAGCTCACCACGTGCCGGACACCTTGAAAAACTGTTTTTT
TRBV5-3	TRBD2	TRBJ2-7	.	CARSLAQREGYEQYF	TGTGCCAGAAGCTTGGCCCAGCGGGAGGGCTACGAGCAGTACTTC
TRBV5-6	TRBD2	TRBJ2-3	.	CASNSSGGPKGGTDTQYF	TGTGCCAGCAACTCCTCGGGGGGGCCCAAAGGCGGCACAGATACGCAGTATTTT
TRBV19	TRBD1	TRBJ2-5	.	CASRPQGNQETQYF	TGTGCCAGTAGACCACAGGGGAATCAAGAGACCCAGTACTTC
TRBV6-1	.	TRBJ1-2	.	CASSEIGGRYGYTF	TGTGCCAGCAGTGAAATTGGCGGGCGCTATGGCTACACCTTC
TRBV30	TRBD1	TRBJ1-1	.	CAWSLTGTYTEAFF	TGTGCCTGGAGCCTGACAGGGACCTACACTGAAGCTTTCTTT
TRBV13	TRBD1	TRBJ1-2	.	CASSSRDRARYYTF	TGTGCCAGCAGCTCCCGGGACAGGGCCCGTTACTACACCTTC
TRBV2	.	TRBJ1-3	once	CASFTGNFGNTIYF	TGTGCCAGTTTCACAGGGAATTTTGGAAACACCATATATTTT
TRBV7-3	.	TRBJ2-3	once	CASSSLGAGDGDTQYF	TGTGCCAGCAGCTCCCTCGGGGCAGGGGATGGGGATACGCAGTATTTT
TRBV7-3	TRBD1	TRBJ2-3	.	CASSSDRGSIDTQYF	TGTGCCAGCAGCTCGGACAGGGGAAGCATAGATACGCAGTATTTT
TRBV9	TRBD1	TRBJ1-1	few	CASSIQGDTEAFF	TGTGCCAGCAGCATACAGGGGGACACTGAAGCTTTCTTT
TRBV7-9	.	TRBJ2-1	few	CASSFQYNEQFF	TGTGCCAGCAGCTTTCAGTACAATGAGCAGTTCTTC
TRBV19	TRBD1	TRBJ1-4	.	CASSLRTGRTNEKLFF	TGTGCCAGTAGTCTCCGGACAGGGCGAACTAATGAAAAACTGTTTTTT
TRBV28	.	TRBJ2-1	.	CASSLPGPGQNNEQFF	TGTGCCAGCAGTTTACCCGGGCCTGGACAGAACAATGAGCAGTTCTTC
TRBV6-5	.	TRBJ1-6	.	CASRDTDSYNSPLHF	TGTGCCAGCAGGGACACCGACTCCTATAATTCACCCCTCCACTTT
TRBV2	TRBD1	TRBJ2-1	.	CASTRQGGSNEQFF	TGTGCCAGCACCCGACAGGGGGGGTCTAATGAGCAGTTCTTC
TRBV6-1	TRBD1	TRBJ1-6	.	CASREGTGVSLHF	TGTGCCAGCAGGGAGGGGACAGGGGTCTCCCTCCACTTT
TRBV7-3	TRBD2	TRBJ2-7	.	CASSLTGLAGVAHEQYF	TGTGCCAGCAGCTTAACAGGACTAGCGGGAGTTGCCCACGAGCAGTACTTC
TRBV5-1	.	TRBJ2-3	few	CASSLRSGTDTQYF	TGCGCCAGCAGCTTACGAAGCGGCACAGATACGCAGTATTTT
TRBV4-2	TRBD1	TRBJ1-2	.	CASSQGTGGGVDGYTF	TGTGCCAGCAGCCAAGGGACAGGGGGCGGAGTGGATGGCTACACCTTC